Many counts were recorded for the clone carrying this T cell receptor beta chain. No antigen is known for it. Original processing notes: Building a distant-metastasis classifier for papillary thyroid cancer drew on CDR3 differences across clinicopathological groups. TCRdb used MiXCR to call clones anew from the PCR reads. These V and J calls originate from TCRdb's pipeline instead of the authors' own analysis. The sample carries around 45,000 clones, roughly 16% recorded once. The V gene lost 4 bases and the J gene lost 7 bases, with 13 bases spanning the gap. Germline V gene sequence: CDR1 SGHTA, CDR2 FQGNSA. The CDR3 runs to 13 residues. This record comes from a study of metastatic and nonmetastatic thyroid tumors. Patients underwent thyroid surgery, and none had received any treatment before it. Study results and caveats: Across blood and tumor, TCR beta diversity in malignant thyroid tumors was reportedly significantly higher than in benign nodules.

The TCR originated in a female donor with papillary thyroid cancer or a benign thyroid nodule (not recorded which). Some clones in this sample may be carry-over from other donors' samples. What was sequenced was blood. This chain connects TRBV7-2 to TRBJ1-2; weak D call: TRBD1 (5 bases). This CDR3 is CASSSPGRRGYTF. The CDR3 DNA reads TGTGCCAGCAGCTCTCCGGGGCGACGTGGCTACACCTTC.